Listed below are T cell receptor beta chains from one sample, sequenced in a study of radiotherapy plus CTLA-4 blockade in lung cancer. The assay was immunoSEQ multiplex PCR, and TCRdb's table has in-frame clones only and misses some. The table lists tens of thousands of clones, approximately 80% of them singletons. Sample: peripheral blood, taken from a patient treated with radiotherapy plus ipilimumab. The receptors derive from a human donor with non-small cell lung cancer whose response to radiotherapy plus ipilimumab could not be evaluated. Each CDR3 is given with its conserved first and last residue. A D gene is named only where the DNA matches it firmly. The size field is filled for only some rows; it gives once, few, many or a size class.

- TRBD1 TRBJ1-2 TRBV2 TGTGCCAGCAGTCTACGACAGGGGGCTAACTATGGCTACACCTTC CASSLRQGANYGYTF
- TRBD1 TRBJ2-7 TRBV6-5 TGTGCCAGCAGTTACAGTGGGACAGGGAACGACGAGCAGTACTTC CASSYSGTGNDEQYF
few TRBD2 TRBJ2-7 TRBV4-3 TGCGCCAGCAGCCATTCGGGGAGGGCCTACGAGCAGTACTTC CASSHSGRAYEQYF
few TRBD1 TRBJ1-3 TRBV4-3 TGCGCCAGCAGCCATACAACAGGGGGCTTTGGAAACACCATATATTTT CASSHTTGGFGNTIYF
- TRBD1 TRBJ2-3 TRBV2 TGTGCCAGCAGTGGTTCGGGACAGTACACAGATACGCAGTATTTT CASSGSGQYTDTQYF
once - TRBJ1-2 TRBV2 TGTGCCAGCCTTTTCGGGGCGGGAGGCTACACCTTC CASLFGAGGYTF
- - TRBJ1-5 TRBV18 TGTGCCAGCTCAACCGGAGGGGAGATAGCCAATCAGCCCCAGCATTTT CASSTGGEIANQPQHF
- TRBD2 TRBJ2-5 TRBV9 TGTGCCAGCAGCGTGAGCGGGGGGCCGGGGACCCAGTACTTC CASSVSGGPGTQYF
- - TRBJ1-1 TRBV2 TGTGCCAGCAGTCCGGTTGTAACAGACCAGTTTGACACTGAAGCTTTCTTT CASSPVVTDQFDTEAFF
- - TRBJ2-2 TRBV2 TGTGCCAGCAGATCCGGGACTCTCGGGGAGCTGTTTTTT CASRSGTLGELFF
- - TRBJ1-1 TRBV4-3 TGCGCCAGCAGCCAAGATCACGGGGACACTGAAGCTTTCTTT CASSQDHGDTEAFF
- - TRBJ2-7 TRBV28 TGTGCCAGCAGTTCCACCCAAGACAGGAGCTCCTACGAGCAGTACTTC CASSSTQDRSSYEQYF
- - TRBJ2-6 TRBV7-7 TGTGCCAGCAGCCGCGAGGGGGTTGGGGCCAACGTCCTGACTTTC CASSREGVGANVLTF
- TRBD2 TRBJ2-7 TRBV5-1 TGCGCCAGCAGCTTGGTAGCGGGAGGAGGATACGAGCAGTACTTC CASSLVAGGGYEQYF
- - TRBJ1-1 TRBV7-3 TGTGCCAGCAGCTCCACGCCCAGGGGTCGGGACACTGAAGCTTTCTTT CASSSTPRGRDTEAFF
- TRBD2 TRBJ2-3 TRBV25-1 TGTGCCAGCAGTGAATCGGGGTTTAGCGGGTGGGGAGATACGCAGTATTTT CASSESGFSGWGDTQYF
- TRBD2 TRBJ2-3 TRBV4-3 TGCGCCAGCAGCCGGGAGGGAGGCGGCGGGAGAACGCAGTATTTT CASSREGGGGRTQYF
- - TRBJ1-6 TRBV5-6 TGTGCCAGCAGCCCCTCAGCCAGGGGCCTCTCCTATAATTCACCCCTCCACTTT CASSPSARGLSYNSPLHF
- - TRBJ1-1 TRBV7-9 TGTGCCAGCAGCATCCGGGCTGAAGCTTTCTTT CASSIRAEAFF
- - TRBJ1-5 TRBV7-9 TGTGCCAGCAGCCTAATCAATCAGCCCCAGCATTTT CASSLINQPQHF
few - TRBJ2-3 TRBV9 TGTGCCAGCAGCGTCCGGGGAAGCACAGATACGCAGTATTTT CASSVRGSTDTQYF
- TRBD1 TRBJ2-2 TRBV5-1 TGCGCCAGCAGCCAGCCGGACAGGGGGTACACCGGGGAGCTGTTTTTT CASSQPDRGYTGELFF
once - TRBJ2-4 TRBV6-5 TGTGCCAGCAGTTACTATGTCCTCAGGGACAAAAACATTCAGTACTTC CASSYYVLRDKNIQYF
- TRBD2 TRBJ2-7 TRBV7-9 TGTGCCAGTCTCAAAGCGGGAGACGGAGTCTACGAGCAGTACTTC CASLKAGDGVYEQYF
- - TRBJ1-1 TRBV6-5 TGTGCCAGCAGATTACAGGGTCGGTGGACTGAAGCTTTCTTT CASRLQGRWTEAFF
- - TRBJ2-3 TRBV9 TGTGCCAGCAGCCCCCGCGGGTTAGACACAGATACGCAGTATTTT CASSPRGLDTDTQYF
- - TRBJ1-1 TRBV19 TGTGCCAGTAGTGTCAGGGGAGACAACACTGAAGCTTTCTTT CASSVRGDNTEAFF
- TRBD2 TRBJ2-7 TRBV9 TGTGCCAGCAGCGAAGCGGGGAGCTCCTACGAGCAGTACTTC CASSEAGSSYEQYF
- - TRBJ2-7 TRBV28 TGTGCCAGCAGTCCCTACCCTTACGAGCAGTACTTC CASSPYPYEQYF
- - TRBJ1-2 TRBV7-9 TGTGCCAGCAGCTCTACACAGGGACGCTACTATGGCTACACCTTC CASSSTQGRYYGYTF
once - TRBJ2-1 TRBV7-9 TGTGCCAGCAGCTTAGTCCTAGCTTTTAATGAGCAGTTCTTC CASSLVLAFNEQFF
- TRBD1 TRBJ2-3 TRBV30 TGTGCCTGGAGGCTACAGGGGGCAGATACGCAGTATTTT CAWRLQGADTQYF
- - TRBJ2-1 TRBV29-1 TGCAGCGTTTCCCGGCCGGGACTCCCGGGGAATGAGCAGTTCTTC CSVSRPGLPGNEQFF
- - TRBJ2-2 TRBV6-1 TGTGCCAGCAGTGAACAATCCACCGGGGAGCTGTTTTTT CASSEQSTGELFF
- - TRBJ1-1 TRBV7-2 TGTGCCAGCAGCTTACGGGGACTTGCGGCTTTCTTT CASSLRGLAAFF
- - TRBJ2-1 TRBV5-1 TGCGCCAGCAGCTGGGGGGAATACAATGAGCAGTTCTTC CASSWGEYNEQFF
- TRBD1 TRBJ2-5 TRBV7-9 TGTGCCAGCAGCCTGACAGGGGGAAGGGCAGAGACCCAGTACTTC CASSLTGGRAETQYF
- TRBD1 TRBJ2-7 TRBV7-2 TGTGCCAGCAGCCCATGGACAGGGGAGGACGAGCAGTACTTC CASSPWTGEDEQYF
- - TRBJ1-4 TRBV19 TGTGCCAGTAGTATCCAACGTAGCAGGGGAAATGAAAAACTGTTTTTT CASSIQRSRGNEKLFF
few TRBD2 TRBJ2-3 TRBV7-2 TGTGCCAGCAGCTACACTAGCGGGGGGGACGATACGCAGTATTTT CASSYTSGGDDTQYF
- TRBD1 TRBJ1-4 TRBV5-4 TGTGCCAGCAGCCCCGGGACAGGGGGCGCGACTAATGAAAAACTGTTTTTT CASSPGTGGATNEKLFF
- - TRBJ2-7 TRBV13 TGTGCCAGCAGCTTAGGCCCGCAGGGCTCCGACTACGAGCAGTACTTC CASSLGPQGSDYEQYF
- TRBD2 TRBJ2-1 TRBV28 TGTGCCAGCAGAAGAGGACTAGCGGAAAACAATGAGCAGTTCTTC CASRRGLAENNEQFF
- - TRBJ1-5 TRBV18 TGTGCCAGCTCACTGATACGGGGGAGAGGAATTCGGGATAGCAATCAGCCCCAGCATTTT CASSLIRGRGIRDSNQPQHF
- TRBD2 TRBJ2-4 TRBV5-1 TGCGCCAGCAGTAGGACTAGCTTCGACATTCAGTACTTC CASSRTSFDIQYF